One sample yielded the 10 T cell receptor beta chains listed below, sequenced in a study of blood T cell repertoires in COVID-19. TCRdb's table, derived via immunoSEQ multiplex PCR, lists solely in-frame clones and lacks some. Counted here are approximately 100,000 clones, about 89% occurring once; the ten biggest clones make up about a fifth. The source material was peripheral blood. These receptors came from a human donor with acute or convalescent COVID-19. The donor label of this sample is uncertain.

The rearrangement links TRBV6-1 to TRBJ2-1, with 15 bases fitting TRBD2. Germline loops: CDR1 MNHNS, CDR2 SASEGT. The CDR3 consists of 16 residues. The J segment lost 7 bases and the V segment lost 4 bases, leaving 5 bases of the junction unmatched. In DNA, the CDR3 is TGTGCCAGCAGTGGCGGACTAGCGGGAGGGGGAAATGAGCAGTTCTTC. Translated, it gives CASSGGLAGGGNEQFF.

The CDR3 spells CASNRAVDTIYF. DNA for the CDR3: TGTGCCAGCAACAGGGCCGTGGACACCATATATTTT. The chain is built from TRBV6-5 and TRBJ1-3, with a possible D match to TRBD1 (6 bases). V shed 7 bases and J shed 8 bases, with 12 bases lying between them. This CDR3 is 12 amino acids long. The germline CDR1 and CDR2 sequences are MNHEY and SVGAGI.

The chain has TRBV3-1 (or the pseudogene TRBV3-2) and TRBJ2-1; D possibly corresponds to TRBD1 (5 bases). Germline lookup yields CDR1 LGHDT and CDR2 YNNKEL (reference sequence). The CDR3 length is 20 residues. The germline V and J ends were trimmed by 3 bases and 4 bases, with 28 bases remaining between them. CDR3: CASSHAGPTLDGAGYNEQFF. The DNA of the CDR3 is TGTGCCAGCAGCCACGCTGGTCCTACCCTCGATGGGGCCGGATACAATGAGCAGTTCTTC.

The chain combines TRBV6-5 with TRBJ1-2; D is unresolved. Germline lookup yields CDR1 MNHEY and CDR2 SVGAGI. This CDR3 spans 13 amino acids. Trimming removed 6 bases from V and 0 bases from J, with 8 bases in between. CDR3 sequence reads: CASSPGPNYGYTF. CDR3 nucleotides: TGTGCCAGCAGCCCAGGCCCTAACTATGGCTACACCTTC.

This sequence joins TRBV6-1 and TRBJ2-3; 7 bases fit TRBD2. J gave up 4 bases and V 1 base, and 5 bases lay outside the gene matches. The length of the CDR3 is 15 residues. Germline V lookup: CDR1 MNHNS, CDR2 SASEGT. Written as DNA, the CDR3 is TGTGCCAGCAGTGAAGGGGGAGGGTTCGCAGATACGCAGTATTTT. This gives the protein CASSEGGGFADTQYF.

The chain couples TRBV11-2 to TRBJ1-2; 8 bases match TRBD1. V was clipped by 1 base and J by 1 base; unmatched bases: 2. CDR1 and CDR2 (germline): SGHAT, FQNNGV. This CDR3 comprises 15 residues. CDR3: CASSLVDRGNYGYTF. For the CDR3, the DNA is TGTGCCAGCAGCTTAGTCGACAGGGGTAACTATGGCTACACCTTC.

The J gene is TRBJ1-2, the V gene TRBV28, with D possibly being TRBD1 (5 bases). The CDR3 length is 13 residues. Per germline, CDR1 MDHEN and CDR2 SYDVKM. V was shortened by 2 bases and J by 11 bases, with 15 bases between the two germline ends. CDR3: CASSLVLGAPYTF. The CDR3 region has the DNA TGTGCCAGCAGTTTAGTTTTAGGGGCCCCTTACACCTTC.

The chain employs TRBV19 and TRBJ1-5; TRBD1 aligns across 8 bases. Per the germline V gene, CDR1 is LNHDA and CDR2 is SQIVND (reference sequence). The V and J ends lost 5 bases and 3 bases, in that order; junction bases with no gene match: 3. CDR3 length equals 14 residues. The CDR3 is CASSPTGDNQPQHF. DNA for the CDR3: TGTGCCAGTAGTCCGACAGGGGACAATCAGCCCCAGCATTTT.

The rearrangement links TRBV11-3 to TRBJ2-3; D is possibly TRBD2 (5 bases). The CDR3 runs 14 residues. Germline CDR1 SGHNT, CDR2 YENEEA. The V end lost 3 bases, the J end lost 4 bases, and 11 bases lay between the germline ends. The CDR3 protein is CASSFHLAPDTQYF. As DNA, the CDR3 is TGTGCCAGCAGCTTTCATCTAGCCCCAGATACGCAGTATTTT.

DNA for the CDR3: TGTGCCAGCAGCCCAGTTGGGCTTCCCGGGGGTACGCAGTATTTT. It codes for CASSPVGLPGGTQYF. The genes are TRBV7-3 and TRBJ2-3; D possibly corresponds to TRBD2 (6 bases). In germline, CDR1 is SGHTA, CDR2 FQGTGA. Deletions cut 5 bases from V and 8 bases from J, with 20 bases between. This CDR3 has 15 amino acids.